These 12 T cell receptor beta chains share one sample of origin, sequenced in a study of pediatric ulcerative colitis. During colonoscopy, one to two rectal pinch biopsies were collected. Some clones are missing from TCRdb's copy, which holds only in-frame ones; the method was immunoSEQ multiplex PCR. The sample consists of tens of thousands of clones, under 80% of them appearing once. The specimen was gut tissue. These receptors all stem from a girl between 10 and 17 years old with moderate ulcerative colitis.

V and J are TRBV20-1 and TRBJ2-7; D may be TRBD2 (5 bases). V was shortened by 5 bases and J by 2 bases, with 7 bases between the two germline ends. Germline lookup yields CDR1 DFQATT and CDR2 SNEGSKA (reference sequence). The CDR3 has 11 residues. The CDR3 DNA reads TGCAGTGCTTCCGGGACCTACGAGCAGTACTTC. It yields the protein CSASGTYEQYF.

The CDR3 coding sequence is TGTGCCAGCAGTTTCGCCAGGGACTATGGCTACACCTTC. It codes for CASSFARDYGYTF. The chain employs TRBV6-5 and TRBJ1-2; D perhaps matches TRBD1 (5 bases). Germline assignment: CDR1 MNHEY and CDR2 SVGAGI. V dropped 4 bases and J dropped 3 bases, with 9 bases sitting between them. The CDR3 covers 13 residues.

The CDR3 bases are TGTGCCAGCAGCCCCCTCGGAGGTAGCACAGATACGCAGTATTTT. This gives the protein CASSPLGGSTDTQYF. The chain recombines TRBV14 with TRBJ2-3, with D perhaps matching TRBD2 (5 bases). The V gene's germline CDR1 is SGHDN and CDR2 FVKESK. This CDR3 is 15 amino acids long. The ends were cut back, 4 bases at V and 0 bases at J, with 11 bases in the middle.

The chain has TRBV4-2 and TRBJ2-1; D perhaps matches TRBD1 (6 bases). Trimming took off 4 bases at V and 6 bases at J, with 16 bases between the two ends. Germline V gives CDR1 LGHNA, CDR2 YNFKEQ. The CDR3 loop spans 15 amino acids. The CDR3 region is CASSPPGQLGNEQFF. The DNA for the CDR3 is TGTGCCAGCAGCCCACCGGGACAACTAGGCAATGAGCAGTTCTTC.

This chain links TRBV30 with TRBJ1-3; D is possibly TRBD1 (5 bases). V was trimmed by 0 bases and J by 8 bases, leaving 8 bases between them. CDR3 length: 12 residues. In germline, CDR1 is GTSNPN, CDR2 SVGIG (reference sequence). CDR3: CAWSVRGDTIYF. The CDR3 DNA follows: TGTGCCTGGAGTGTACGAGGGGACACCATATATTTT.

V usage is TRBV5-1 and J usage is TRBJ2-7, with D perhaps assigned TRBD1 or TRBD2 (5 bases each). This CDR3 contains 14 residues. V gave up 3 bases and J gave up 2 bases, with 12 bases separating them. Looked up from germline, CDR1 is SGHRS and CDR2 is YFSETQ. CDR3 loop: CASSWDVATYEQYF. The CDR3 DNA follows: TGCGCCAGCAGCTGGGACGTTGCGACCTACGAGCAGTACTTC.

The V gene is TRBV6-5, the J gene TRBJ2-2, with D perhaps matching TRBD1 (6 bases). V lost 7 bases and J lost 7, with 13 bases in between. Per the germline V gene, CDR1 is MNHEY and CDR2 is SVGAGI. The CDR3 length is 13 residues. Here the CDR3 DNA reads TGTGCCAGCACGAGGGGGTTGGGCGGGGAGCTGTTTTTT. It translates to CASTRGLGGELFF.

In this sample, this clone turned up once. In DNA, the CDR3 is TGTGCCACCAGCTCTTGGTCCGGGACAGGGGTAGGTCAGCCCCAGCATTTT. Its protein product is CATSSWSGTGVGQPQHF. V is TRBV15 and J is TRBJ1-5, with TRBD1 matching over 10 bases. This CDR3 contains 17 residues. Germline CDR1 is LNHNV and CDR2 is YYDKDF (reference sequence). With V trimmed by 5 bases and J by 6 bases, 13 bases remained unmatched.

The chain links TRBV19 to TRBJ2-7; 13 nucleotides line up with TRBD2. The V gene end was trimmed by 5 bases and the J gene end by 3 bases; junction bases not matched to a gene: 4. The germline V gene encodes CDR1 LNHDA and CDR2 SQIVND (reference sequence). This CDR3 has 15 residues. CDR3: CASSLRLAGGYEQYF. The CDR3 DNA is TGTGCCAGTAGTCTGAGACTAGCGGGAGGCTACGAGCAGTACTTC.

The V call is TRBV19, the J call TRBJ1-1; 8 nucleotides line up with TRBD1. Germline loops: CDR1 LNHDA, CDR2 SQIVND (reference sequence). V lost 5 bases and J lost 5; bases outside the gene matches: 10. This CDR3 is built from 15 residues. Here the CDR3 DNA reads TGTGCCAGTAGTGGCCGACAGGGGAGTAAAACTGAAGCTTTCTTT. This codes for CASSGRQGSKTEAFF.

V and J are TRBV13 and TRBJ2-2; D is ambiguous. The CDR3 is 13 amino acids. Germline V gene sequence: CDR1 PRHDT, CDR2 FYEKMQ (reference sequence). V lost 3 bases, J lost 7 bases, and 9 bases lay in between. The CDR3 DNA reads TGTGCCAGCAGCTTCAGCTGGAACGGGGAGCTGTTTTTT. As protein: CASSFSWNGELFF.

The chain is built from TRBV5-1 and TRBJ2-6, with 11 bases matching TRBD2. CDR3 size: 18 residues. Germline V gene sequence: CDR1 SGHRS, CDR2 YFSETQ. J gave up 0 bases and V 4 bases, and 6 bases lay outside the gene matches. The CDR3, as DNA: TGCGCCAGCAGCGGACCGACTAGCGGGGACTCTGGGGCCAACGTCCTGACTTTC. This translates into CASSGPTSGDSGANVLTF. Filled out from reference TRBV5-1 and TRBJ2-6, the complete variable domain reads KAGVTQTPRYLIKTRGQQVTLSCSPISGHRSVSWYQQTPGQGLQFLFEYFSETQRNKGNFPGRFSGRQFSNSRSEMNVSTLELGDSALYLCASSGPTSGDSGANVLTFGAGSRLTVL.